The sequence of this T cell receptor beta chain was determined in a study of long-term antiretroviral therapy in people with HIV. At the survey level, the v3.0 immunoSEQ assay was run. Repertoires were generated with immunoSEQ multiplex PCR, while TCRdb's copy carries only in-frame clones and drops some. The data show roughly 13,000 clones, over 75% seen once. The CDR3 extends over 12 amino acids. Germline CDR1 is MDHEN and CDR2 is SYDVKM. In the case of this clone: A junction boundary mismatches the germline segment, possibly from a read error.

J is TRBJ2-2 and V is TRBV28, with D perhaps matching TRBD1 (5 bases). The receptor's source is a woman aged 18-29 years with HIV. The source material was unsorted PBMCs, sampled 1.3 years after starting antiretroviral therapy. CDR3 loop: CASGLGAGELFF. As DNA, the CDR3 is TGTGCCAGCGGTTTAGGGGCCGGGGAGCTGTTTTTT.